One sample yielded the 30 T cell receptor beta chains listed below, sequenced in a study of blood T cell repertoires in COVID-19. Produced via immunoSEQ multiplex PCR; TCRdb's table is partial and in-frame only. The data show more than 85,000 clones, roughly 82% seen once. The sequenced material came from peripheral blood. The receptors were gathered from a woman aged 55-69 years with acute or convalescent COVID-19.

This chain links TRBV9 with TRBJ2-4; D is possibly TRBD2 (5 bases). Trimming left V 4 bases short and J 4 bases short, with 15 bases between. This CDR3 is built from 15 residues. The germline CDR1 and CDR2 sequences are SGDLS and YYNGEE. DNA for the CDR3: TGTGCCAGCAGCCCCCGGCGGGCAGATAAAAACATTCAGTACTTC. It encodes CASSPRRADKNIQYF.

V is TRBV4-3 and J is TRBJ1-2; D ambiguous. Between the trimmed V and J ends, which lost 0 bases and 0 bases, there was a span of 14 bases. The CDR3 totals 17 residues. CDR1 and CDR2 from the germline V gene are LGHNA and YSLEER. The CDR3 bases are TGCGCCAGCAGCCAAGAGGAGGATGGGCAGCCTAACTATGGCTACACCTTC. Protein: CASSQEEDGQPNYGYTF.

Note on this clone: The junction and the germline gene differ at one end; a read error may be behind it. CDR3 amino acids: CASTQSPRGPLGGEAFF. The CDR3 nucleotides are TGTGCCAGCACCCAAAGCCCCAGGGGGCCGCTAGGAGGTGAAGCTTTCTTT. The genes are TRBV4-2 and TRBJ1-1; 8 nucleotides align to TRBD1. Germline V CDR1 and CDR2: LGHNA, YNFKEQ. The CDR3 extends over 17 amino acids.

The chain employs TRBV5-1 and TRBJ2-5, with D uncertain. From germline, CDR1 is SGHRS and CDR2 YFSETQ. The CDR3 runs to 15 residues. Deletions cut 3 bases from V and 4 bases from J, with 16 bases between. This CDR3 reads CASSYSQRYGETQYF. CDR3 nucleotide sequence: TGCGCCAGCAGCTACTCCCAGAGGTACGGAGAGACCCAGTACTTC.

The chain has TRBV2 and TRBJ2-7, with TRBD1 matching over 7 bases. The CDR3 sequence is 15 residues long. Germline CDR1 reads SNHLY; CDR2 reads FYNNEI. V lost 2 bases and J lost 6; bases outside the gene matches: 10. The CDR3 reads CASSERGQIASEQYF. As DNA, the CDR3 is TGTGCCAGCAGTGAAAGGGGACAGATAGCTTCCGAGCAGTACTTC. Full variable domain (outside the CDR3, taken from reference TRBV2 and TRBJ2-7): EPEVTQTPSHQVTQMGQEVILRCVPISNHLYFYWYRQILGQKVEFLVSFYNNEISEKSEIFDDQFSVERPDGSNFTLKIRSTKLEDSAMYFCASSERGQIASEQYFGPGTRLTVT.

Only one count was recorded for this clone. V gene TRBV6-6 combines with J gene TRBJ1-1; TRBD1 matches at 9 bases. CDR3 length equals 15 residues. Germline V gene data show CDR1 as MNHNY and CDR2 as SVGAGI (reference sequence). With V trimmed by 6 bases and J by 5 bases, 10 bases remained unmatched. CDR3 sequence reads: CASSRDRAFGTEAFF. CDR3 in DNA: TGTGCCAGCAGCCGGGACAGGGCCTTCGGTACTGAAGCTTTCTTT.

The chain has TRBV5-4 and TRBJ2-3; 9 bases match TRBD1. J was trimmed by 6 bases and V by 4 bases; bases with no gene match: 9. Germline lookup yields CDR1 SGHNT and CDR2 YYREEE (reference sequence). This CDR3 spans 15 amino acids. The DNA of the CDR3 is TGTGCCAGCAGCCCCGGGACAGGGAATTTGGATACGCAGTATTTT. Residues: CASSPGTGNLDTQYF.

This clone was counted between two and nine times. CDR3: CASSQASGVNTEAFF. CDR3 DNA: TGTGCCAGCAGCCAGGCGTCAGGGGTTAACACTGAAGCTTTCTTT. The chain carries TRBV4-2 and TRBJ1-1, with D possibly matching TRBD1 (6 bases). Germline CDR1 is LGHNA and CDR2 is YNFKEQ. The CDR3 consists of 15 residues. Trimming left V 3 bases short and J 2 bases short, with 13 bases between.

This clone was counted a single time. The chain recombines TRBV3-1 (or the pseudogene TRBV3-2) with TRBJ1-1, with D uncertain. Per the germline V gene, CDR1 is LGHDT and CDR2 is YNNKEL (reference sequence). Trimming took 6 bases from V and 8 from J, leaving 16 bases between them. This CDR3 contains 13 residues. CDR3 loop: CASRIRPGREAFF. CDR3 nucleotide sequence: TGTGCCAGCAGAATTAGGCCGGGGAGGGAAGCTTTCTTT.

V is TRBV10-3 and J is TRBJ1-1; D unclear. This CDR3 spans 14 amino acids. Germline loops: CDR1 ENHRY, CDR2 SYGVKD. The germline V and J ends were trimmed by 6 bases and 5 bases, with 16 bases remaining between them. The DNA of the CDR3 is TGTGCCATCAGGGGCGTATCCCCTCGGACTGAAGCTTTCTTT. This codes for CAIRGVSPRTEAFF.

The chain joins TRBV2 to TRBJ1-4, with TRBD1 matching 8 bases. The CDR3 has 14 residues. V gave up 2 bases and J gave up 7 bases; unmatched junction bases: 3. The germline V gene has CDR1 SNHLY and CDR2 FYNNEI. The CDR3 nucleotides read TGTGCCAGCAGTGAACAGGGGGCGAGTGAAAAACTGTTTTTT. Its translation is CASSEQGASEKLFF.

The genes are TRBV2 and TRBJ2-1; weak D call: TRBD2 (6 bases). This CDR3 is 13 amino acids long. Germline loops: CDR1 SNHLY, CDR2 FYNNEI. Trimming shortened V by 8 bases and J by 4 bases, and 12 bases separated the two germline ends. The CDR3: CASGSGFYNEQFF. CDR3 coding DNA: TGTGCCAGCGGTAGCGGATTTTACAATGAGCAGTTCTTC.

The V call is TRBV7-9, the J call TRBJ1-4, with D tentatively TRBD1 (6 bases). Germline V gene data show CDR1 as SEHNR and CDR2 as FQNEAQ (reference sequence). V lost 5 bases to trimming and J lost 2 bases, with 15 bases between them. The CDR3 runs 16 residues. The CDR3 nucleotides read TGTGCCAGCAGCCCCCGGACTCAGGGGACTAATGAAAAACTGTTTTTT. Translating it yields CASSPRTQGTNEKLFF. Drawing the rest from reference TRBV7-9 and TRBJ1-4, the complete variable domain is DTGVSQNPRHKITKRGQNVTFRCDPISEHNRLYWYRQTLGQGPEFLTYFQNEAQLEKSRLLSDRFSAERPKGSFSTLEIQRTEQGDSAMYLCASSPRTQGTNEKLFFGSGTQLSVL.

The chain carries TRBV9 and TRBJ2-5; 11 bases fit TRBD2. V dropped 6 bases and J dropped 5; count of bases not matched to a gene: 9. The CDR3 runs to 15 residues. Germline V gives CDR1 SGDLS, CDR2 YYNGEE. The CDR3 here is CASTLGASGGETQYF. The CDR3 nucleotides read TGTGCCAGCACCCTCGGGGCTAGCGGGGGGGAGACCCAGTACTTC.

This clone appeared a single time. This sequence joins TRBV3-1 (or the pseudogene TRBV3-2) and TRBJ1-2, with unresolved D. This CDR3 contains 16 residues. Germline V gives CDR1 LGHDT, CDR2 YNNKEL (reference sequence). V lost 0 bases, J lost 5 bases, and 16 bases lay in between. This chain's CDR3 is CASSQEEDAFLYGYTF. The CDR3 DNA follows: TGTGCCAGCAGCCAAGAGGAGGACGCTTTCCTTTATGGCTACACCTTC.

This chain joins TRBV7-8 and TRBJ1-2, with 9 bases that match TRBD1. The CDR3 loop spans 16 amino acids. From germline, CDR1 is SGHVS and CDR2 FQNEAQ. V dropped 5 bases and J dropped 7; count of bases not matched to a gene: 14. The CDR3 is CASSLNPGQGGGGYTF. The CDR3 DNA follows: TGTGCCAGCAGCCTAAACCCGGGACAGGGCGGCGGTGGCTACACCTTC.

This clone was seen a few times. The chain uses TRBV14 and TRBJ1-1, with D perhaps TRBD1 (6 bases). CDR3 length: 14 amino acids. Germline V lookup: CDR1 SGHDN, CDR2 FVKESK. Trimming cost V 3 bases and J 2 bases, with 10 bases left between them. This CDR3 is CASSHRTANTEAFF. The CDR3 DNA is TGTGCCAGCAGCCACCGGACAGCCAACACTGAAGCTTTCTTT.

The chain couples TRBV9 to TRBJ1-1, with TRBD1 as a possible D gene (6 bases). Germline CDR1 reads SGDLS; CDR2 reads YYNGEE. V gave up 4 bases and J gave up 0 bases, with 16 bases separating them. The CDR3 runs to 16 residues. CDR3 amino acids: CASSFQGMFVNTEAFF. In DNA, the CDR3 is TGTGCCAGCAGCTTCCAGGGGATGTTCGTGAACACTGAAGCTTTCTTT.

The J gene is TRBJ2-7, the V gene TRBV30; 11 bases are a match to TRBD2. From germline, CDR1 is GTSNPN and CDR2 SVGIG (reference sequence). This CDR3 region has 17 residues. V lost 4 bases and J lost 5; bases outside the gene matches: 16. The CDR3 DNA follows: TGTGCCTGGAAAAAAGGAGCTTTAGCGGGGGGGCCCCACGAGCAGTACTTC. Residues: CAWKKGALAGGPHEQYF.

On this clone: The identical CDR3 is also encoded by other nucleotide sequences in the sample. CDR3 sequence: CASSPGQGYEQYF. The CDR3 coding sequence is TGTGCCAGCAGCCCCGGACAGGGGTACGAGCAGTACTTC. This rearrangement joins TRBV7-3 to TRBJ2-7; 9 bases agree with TRBD1. This CDR3 region has 13 residues. The V segment lost 5 bases and the J segment 4 bases; nucleotides outside the gene matches: 3. The V gene's germline CDR1 is SGHTA and CDR2 FQGTGA.

This chain uses TRBV28 with TRBJ1-6; no reliable D call. From germline, CDR1 is MDHEN and CDR2 SYDVKM. This CDR3 spans 14 amino acids. Between the trimmed V and J ends, which lost 4 bases and 5 bases, there was a span of 9 bases. The DNA of the CDR3 is TGTGCCAGCAGTTCGATGGCGGATAATTCACCCCTCCACTTT. Amino acids: CASSSMADNSPLHF.

This clone has more than one count but fewer than ten. This rearrangement joins TRBV6-5 to TRBJ2-7; 8 nucleotides match TRBD1. V gave up 6 bases and J gave up 5 bases; unmatched junction bases: 9. In germline, CDR1 is MNHEY, CDR2 SVGAGI. The CDR3 sequence is 14 residues long. This CDR3 reads CASRNDRGGDEQYF. CDR3 bases: TGTGCCAGCAGGAATGACAGGGGTGGCGACGAGCAGTACTTC.

A few counts support this clone. This chain joins TRBV7-5 and TRBJ1-3; the table's D gene call, TRBD1, was not cross checked with the DNA. TRBV7-5 is classified as a pseudogene. CDR3 length: 14 amino acids. The chain's CDR3 is CARSLDQGEDTIYF. As DNA, the CDR3 is TGTGCCAGAAGCTTAGACCAGGGGGAGGACACCATATATTTT.

The chain combines TRBV11-3 with TRBJ2-1, with D maybe TRBD1 (6 bases). Per germline, CDR1 SGHNT and CDR2 YENEEA. This CDR3 contains 15 residues. V was clipped by 4 bases and J by 3 bases, with 13 bases between them. This chain's CDR3 is CASSSGQGHYNEQFF. Here the CDR3 DNA reads TGTGCCAGCAGCTCGGGACAAGGGCACTACAATGAGCAGTTCTTC. Looking up the rest from reference TRBV11-3 and TRBJ2-1 gives the full variable domain: EAGVVQSPRYKIIEKKQPVAFWCNPISGHNTLYWYLQNLGQGPELLIRYENEEAVDDSQLPKDRFSAERLKGVDSTLKIQPAELGDSAVYLCASSSGQGHYNEQFFGPGTRLTVL.

The chain carries TRBV30 and TRBJ2-3; 9 bases are shared with TRBD2. The CDR3 spans 13 residues. Unmatched junction bases numbered 7, after V lost 5 bases and J lost 7 bases. Germline V CDR1 and CDR2: GTSNPN, SVGIG (reference sequence). In DNA form, the CDR3 reads TGTGCCTGGGGGACTAGCAGAGCTCATACGCAGTATTTT. Protein product: CAWGTSRAHTQYF.

This chain joins TRBV6-5 and TRBJ1-5; 9 bases match TRBD1. With 7 bases clipped from V and 4 bases from J, the junction kept 5 bases outside the gene matches. CDR1 and CDR2 from the germline V gene are MNHEY and SVGAGI. The CDR3 is 14 residues long. The CDR3 region has the DNA TGTGCCAGCACCATGACAGGGGGTAATCAGCCCCAGCATTTT. It codes for CASTMTGGNQPQHF.

The rearrangement links TRBV7-2 to TRBJ2-1; 9 nucleotides match TRBD1. Germline V gene sequence: CDR1 SGHTA, CDR2 FQGNSA. The trim removed 4 bases at V and 8 bases at J, leaving 6 bases unmatched. The CDR3 is 14 amino acids. The CDR3 spells CASSSDRGSDEQFF. DNA of the CDR3: TGTGCCAGCAGCTCGGACAGGGGTTCGGATGAGCAGTTCTTC.

The V gene is TRBV9, the J gene TRBJ1-2; 7 bases are a match to TRBD1. CDR3 length equals 13 residues. CDR1 and CDR2 (germline): SGDLS, YYNGEE. V lost 3 bases and J lost 8; bases outside the gene matches: 7. The CDR3 reads CASSEGQTGGYTF. In DNA, the CDR3 is TGTGCCAGCAGCGAGGGACAGACAGGCGGCTACACCTTC.

The J gene is TRBJ2-3, the V gene TRBV7-3; perhaps TRBD1 as D (5 bases). The V end was cut by 5 bases, the J end by 8 bases, with 17 bases between. Germline loops: CDR1 SGHTA, CDR2 FQGTGA. The CDR3 is 14 residues long. The chain's CDR3 is CASSPRAGQGTQYF. The DNA of the CDR3 is TGTGCCAGCAGCCCCCGCGCAGGGCAAGGTACGCAGTATTTT.

This clone appeared a single time. The rearrangement joins TRBV7-2 to TRBJ2-3; D possibly corresponds to TRBD2 (6 bases). CDR3 size: 14 residues. CDR1 and CDR2 from the germline V gene are SGHTA and FQGNSA. V was shortened by 3 bases and J by 2 bases, with 9 bases between the two germline ends. The CDR3: CASSLGTSTDTQYF. The CDR3 coding sequence is TGTGCCAGCAGCTTGGGGACTTCCACAGATACGCAGTATTTT.